The 19 T cell receptor beta chains below were found in one sample sequenced in a study of T-cell memory formation after mild COVID-19. TCRdb recomputed calls from the 5' RACE reads with MiXCR, one row per CDR3 protein. The repertoire has 45,000 to 65,000 distinct CDR3 sequences, over 7.5% of them found once; the top ten carry 0.9% to 1.5%. Sequencing was done on a sample of PBMCs or a T cell subset sorted from them (not recorded which). The receptors were gathered from a young man who had mild COVID-19 (a few samples of this study predate the infection). Cell type and time point are not known.

In this sample, this clonotype turned up a few times. The chain uses TRBV7-2 and TRBJ1-3, with D possibly matching TRBD1 (5 bases). Trimming took off 0 bases at V and 4 bases at J, with 10 bases between the two ends. This CDR3 region has 15 residues. CDR1 and CDR2 (germline): SGHTA, FQGNSA. The CDR3 DNA follows: TGTGCCAGCAGCTTAGCGCGGGGGTTGGGAAACACCATATATTTT. Amino acids: CASSLARGLGNTIYF.

This clonotype turned up a few times. The chain has TRBV27 and TRBJ1-2, with 7 bases fitting TRBD1. CDR1 MNHEY and CDR2 SMNVEV come from the germline V gene (reference sequence). There are 15 residues in the CDR3. The ends lost 4 bases at V and 2 bases at J; junction bases unmatched: 7. CDR3 region: CASSWAGGSNYGYTF. CDR3 DNA sequence: TGTGCCAGCAGTTGGGCAGGGGGGAGCAACTATGGCTACACCTTC.

The V gene is TRBV11-3, the J gene TRBJ2-1; D assignment may be TRBD1 or TRBD2 (6 bases each). The CDR3 extends over 15 amino acids. V was pared by 0 bases and J by 5 bases, with 11 bases between. Per germline, CDR1 SGHNT and CDR2 YENEEA. Here the CDR3 DNA reads TGTGCCAGCAGCTTAGATTCGGGGGCCAACAATGAGCAGTTCTTC. Protein: CASSLDSGANNEQFF.

The rearrangement uses TRBV20-1 and TRBJ1-6; D is perhaps TRBD1 (5 bases). The CDR3 length is 13 residues. V was pared by 0 bases and J by 7 bases, with 7 bases between. Germline V gene data show CDR1 as DFQATT and CDR2 as SNEGSKA (reference sequence). This CDR3 reads CSARDRDNSPLHF. The CDR3 coding sequence is TGCAGTGCTAGAGACAGGGACAATTCACCCCTCCACTTT.

This clonotype was seen a handful of times. The chain carries TRBV5-6 and TRBJ2-7; 9 bases are a match to TRBD2. Germline assignment: CDR1 SGHDT and CDR2 YYEEEE. With V trimmed by 4 bases and J by 4 bases, 3 bases remained unmatched. CDR3 length: 13 residues. This chain's CDR3 is CASSGGGAYEQYF. DNA for the CDR3: TGTGCCAGCAGCGGCGGGGGGGCTTACGAGCAGTACTTC.

This clonotype was seen more than once but under ten times. This chain joins TRBV7-6 and TRBJ2-2, with D possibly being TRBD2 (6 bases). Germline V gene data show CDR1 as SGHVS and CDR2 as FNYEAQ. The length of the CDR3 is 13 residues. V dropped 5 bases and J dropped 6 bases, with 10 bases sitting between them. The CDR3, as DNA: TGTGCCAGCAGCCTCCGACTAGCCGGGGAGCTGTTTTTT. Its translation is CASSLRLAGELFF.

Many counts were recorded for this clonotype. This chain joins TRBV7-2 and TRBJ2-2; TRBD1 aligns across 8 bases. Per germline, CDR1 SGHTA and CDR2 FQGNSA. This CDR3 is 14 amino acids long. With V trimmed by 2 bases and J by 8 bases, 4 bases remained unmatched. This chain's CDR3 is CASSLQGALGELFF. The CDR3 nucleotides read TGTGCCAGCAGCTTACAGGGGGCGCTTGGGGAGCTGTTTTTT.

V usage is TRBV5-6 and J usage is TRBJ2-5, with D maybe TRBD2 (5 bases). CDR1 is SGHDT, CDR2 YYEEEE, per germline. There are 14 residues in the CDR3. V was pared by 1 base and J by 5 bases, with 12 bases between. Written as DNA, the CDR3 is TGTGCCAGCAGCTTGTCAGTGTGGGAGGAGACCCAGTACTTC. It codes for CASSLSVWEETQYF.

This clonotype was seen only a few times. CDR3 region: CASRDYGNSPLHF. CDR3 DNA sequence: TGTGCCAGCAGGGACTACGGGAATTCACCCCTCCACTTT. The gene calls are TRBV6-6 and TRBJ1-6, with D unresolved. Germline lookup yields CDR1 MNHNY and CDR2 SVGAGI (reference sequence). The V gene lost 6 bases and the J gene lost 7 bases, with 10 bases spanning the gap. This CDR3 contains 13 residues.

This clonotype was counted between two and nine times. The chain employs TRBV12-3 or TRBV12-4 and TRBJ2-5, with D unresolved. CDR3 length: 15 residues. The ends were cut back, 2 bases at V and 5 bases at J, with 15 bases in the middle. CDR3: CASSLWGTSQETQYF. In nucleotides, the CDR3 is TGTGCCAGCAGTTTATGGGGAACATCCCAGGAGACCCAGTACTTC.

This clonotype was counted at least ten times. The chain joins TRBV4-2 to TRBJ2-1, with 12 nucleotides matching TRBD2. The CDR3 runs to 17 residues. Germline lookup yields CDR1 LGHNA and CDR2 YNFKEQ. Trimming cost V 0 bases and J 9 bases; bases outside gene matches: 9. The CDR3 nucleotides read TGTGCCAGCAGCCAAGATTGGGCTAGCGGGGGGGCATTTGAGCAGTTCTTC. Encoded protein: CASSQDWASGGAFEQFF.

This clonotype was observed a handful of times. The CDR3 DNA sequence: TGTGCCAGCAACTACCCAGGGAGGAACACTGAAGCTTTCTTT. Encoded protein: CASNYPGRNTEAFF. The genes are TRBV7-2 and TRBJ1-1; tentative D call: TRBD1 (5 bases). From germline, CDR1 is SGHTA and CDR2 FQGNSA. V lost 7 bases, J lost 1 base, and 13 bases lay in between. This CDR3 is built from 14 residues.

The sample holds many counts of this clonotype. This chain links TRBV7-8 with TRBJ2-5; 7 bases are shared with TRBD2. The CDR3 loop spans 14 amino acids. CDR1 SGHVS and CDR2 FQNEAQ come from the germline V gene. Trimming at V came to 1 base and at J to 5 bases, leaving 4 bases not matched to a gene. CDR3 bases: TGTGCCAGCAGCTTAGTGGGGGGGATGGAGACCCAGTACTTC. This codes for CASSLVGGMETQYF. Filled out from reference TRBV7-8 and TRBJ2-5, the complete variable domain reads GAGVSQSPRYKVAKRGQDVALRCDPISGHVSLFWYQQALGQGPEFLTYFQNEAQLDKSGLPSDRFFAERPEGSVSTLKIQRTQQEDSAVYLCASSLVGGMETQYFGPGTRLLVL.

This clonotype turned up a few times. This CDR3 is CASSTRPGQETQYF. Written as DNA, the CDR3 is TGTGCCAGCAGCACAAGACCCGGGCAAGAGACCCAGTACTTC. V and J are TRBV11-2 and TRBJ2-5, with D unclear. Looked up from germline, CDR1 is SGHAT and CDR2 is FQNNGV. CDR3 size: 14 residues. V was pared by 5 bases and J by 2 bases, with 12 bases between.

This clonotype turned up a few times. The V and J genes are TRBV12-3 or TRBV12-4 and TRBJ1-3; no reliable D call. Trimming removed 4 bases at V and 4 bases at J, with 2 bases between. The CDR3 totals 11 residues. CDR3 sequence reads: CASSSGNTIYF. As DNA, the CDR3 is TGTGCCAGCAGTTCCGGAAACACCATATATTTT.

The V and J genes are TRBV6-2 or TRBV6-3 and TRBJ2-3; a possible D gene is TRBD2 (5 bases). The V end lost 8 bases, the J end lost 10 bases, and 7 bases lay between the germline ends. CDR1 is MNHEY and CDR2 is SVGEGT in the germline V gene. This CDR3 is built from 9 residues. The chain's CDR3 is CASGSSQYF. The CDR3 DNA reads TGTGCCAGCGGGAGCTCGCAGTATTTT.

This clonotype has at least ten counts. This chain connects TRBV12-3 or TRBV12-4 to TRBJ2-7, with D possibly matching TRBD2 (6 bases). The CDR3 totals 13 residues. Deletions cut 3 bases from V and 2 bases from J, with 8 bases between. The DNA for the CDR3 is TGTGCCAGCAGTTTGGGACTGACCTACGAGCAGTACTTC. Translation: CASSLGLTYEQYF.

This clonotype was counted many times. This chain joins TRBV7-6 and TRBJ2-5; D may be TRBD1 (5 bases). The CDR3 length is 15 residues. V was clipped by 6 bases and J by 1 base, with 15 bases between them. Germline CDR1 is SGHVS and CDR2 is FNYEAQ. CDR3 sequence: CASRGAFESQETQYF. CDR3 in DNA: TGTGCCAGCAGAGGGGCATTCGAATCCCAAGAGACCCAGTACTTC.

The gene calls are TRBV6-5 and TRBJ1-2; perhaps TRBD1 as D (5 bases). The ends were cut back, 6 bases at V and 5 bases at J, with 13 bases in the middle. The length of the CDR3 is 13 residues. Germline V lookup: CDR1 MNHEY, CDR2 SVGAGI. The CDR3 region is CASSRDPEYGYTF. The CDR3, as DNA: TGTGCCAGCAGCCGGGACCCCGAATATGGCTACACCTTC.